The 25 T cell receptor beta chains below were found in one sample sequenced in a study of tumor-infiltrating lymphocytes in localized non-small cell lung cancer. Sequencing used immunoSEQ multiplex PCR; TCRdb keeps in-frame clones, though not all of them. The sample has about 13,000 clones, 70% to 80% seen once. Material: lung tumor tissue. The receptors were gathered from a human donor with non-small cell lung cancer.

CDR3 in DNA: TGTGCCAGCAGTCAAGGCGCGGACAGAAAGGGCACTGAAGCTTTCTTT. Translation gives CASSQGADRKGTEAFF. The J gene is TRBJ1-1, the V gene TRBV28, with D maybe TRBD1 (6 bases). The CDR3 spans 16 residues. In germline, CDR1 is MDHEN, CDR2 SYDVKM. Deletions cut 5 bases from V and 4 bases from J, with 20 bases between.

The chain carries TRBV7-8 and TRBJ2-7; the D gene is possibly TRBD2 (6 bases). The V end lost 3 bases, the J end lost 0 bases, and 9 bases lay between the germline ends. The V gene's germline CDR1 is SGHVS and CDR2 FQNEAQ. The CDR3 is made up of 14 amino acids. The DNA for the CDR3 is TGTGCCAGCAGCTTCTCCGGGAGCTCCTACGAGCAGTACTTC. Translating gives CASSFSGSSYEQYF.

This clone was recorded once. This chain joins TRBV19 and TRBJ1-5, with no clear D. CDR3 size: 15 residues. The V end was cut by 5 bases, the J end by 7 bases, with 18 bases between. In germline, CDR1 is LNHDA, CDR2 SQIVND (reference sequence). The CDR3 nucleotides are TGTGCCAGTAGTCAACCTGGGGTGATGGAGCAGCCCCAGCATTTT. Protein sequence: CASSQPGVMEQPQHF.

V is TRBV6-1 and J is TRBJ1-2; D not certain. The CDR3 consists of 13 residues. The germline gives CDR1 MNHNS, CDR2 SASEGT. V was trimmed by 0 bases and J by 4 bases, leaving 6 bases between them. CDR3: CASSEAGSYGYTF. The CDR3 bases are TGTGCCAGCAGTGAAGCTGGCAGCTATGGCTACACCTTC.

V usage is TRBV4-2 and J usage is TRBJ2-3; TRBD2 agrees at 12 bases. The CDR3 consists of 19 residues. The V gene's germline CDR1 is LGHNA and CDR2 YNFKEQ. V lost 5 bases to trimming and J lost 1 base; unmatched junction nucleotides: 13. CDR3 sequence reads: CASSLNPPGLAGRTDTQYF. The CDR3 DNA reads as TGTGCCAGCAGCTTAAACCCACCGGGACTAGCGGGCCGCACAGATACGCAGTATTTT.

V usage is TRBV5-1 and J usage is TRBJ2-7; D gene ambiguous. The V gene lost 0 bases and the J gene lost 2 bases, with 9 bases spanning the gap. Per germline, CDR1 SGHRS and CDR2 YFSETQ. The CDR3 sequence is 14 residues long. The CDR3 sequence is CASSLGGIPYEQYF. CDR3 DNA: TGCGCCAGCAGCTTGGGCGGCATCCCCTACGAGCAGTACTTC.

CDR3 DNA sequence: TGTGCCAGCAGAGCGATACTAGCGGACACAGATACGCAGTATTTT. Translated: CASRAILADTDTQYF. The chain couples TRBV2 to TRBJ2-3, with 8 bases identical to TRBD2. The germline V gene encodes CDR1 SNHLY and CDR2 FYNNEI. The CDR3 totals 15 residues. V was clipped by 6 bases and J by 2 bases; unmatched bases: 7.

The chain employs TRBV4-1 and TRBJ1-4, with D tentatively TRBD1 (5 bases). V lost 3 bases and J lost 6, with 14 bases in between. The CDR3 runs to 15 residues. CDR1 and CDR2 from the germline V gene are MGHRA and YSYEKL. The CDR3 sequence: CASSQAGAKHEKLFF. For the CDR3, the DNA is TGCGCCAGCAGCCAGGCCGGGGCCAAACATGAAAAACTGTTTTTT.

V usage is TRBV4-3 and J usage is TRBJ2-2, with 7 bases lining up with TRBD2. The CDR3 has 14 residues. Per the germline V gene, CDR1 is LGHNA and CDR2 is YSLEER. The V and J ends lost 2 bases and 7 bases, in that order; junction bases with no gene match: 4. The CDR3 DNA is TGCGCCAGCAGCCAACTAGCGGATCTCGGGGAGCTGTTTTTT. This encodes CASSQLADLGELFF.

The chain is built from TRBV5-4 and TRBJ2-5; TRBD1 matches at 7 bases. In germline, CDR1 is SGHNT, CDR2 YYREEE (reference sequence). CDR3 length: 14 amino acids. J was trimmed by 4 bases and V by 4 bases; bases with no gene match: 7. CDR3 bases: TGTGCCAGCAGCCCCGGGACAGCCCTAGAGACCCAGTACTTC. Amino acids: CASSPGTALETQYF.

The CDR3 here is CASSGSGLSYEQYF. The CDR3 DNA sequence: TGTGCCAGCAGCGGGTCAGGACTCTCCTACGAGCAGTACTTC. This rearrangement joins TRBV6-5 to TRBJ2-7; D possibly corresponds to TRBD2 (5 bases). Germline CDR1 and CDR2: MNHEY and SVGAGI. CDR3 length: 14 residues. Trimming took off 6 bases at V and 0 bases at J, with 12 bases between the two ends.

V and J are TRBV14 and TRBJ2-7; tentative D call: TRBD1 (6 bases). Germline values: CDR1 SGHDN, CDR2 FVKESK. This CDR3 region has 14 residues. V lost 5 bases and J 0 bases, leaving 11 bases between the germline ends. The CDR3: CASSGDRSSYEQYF. CDR3 DNA: TGTGCCAGCAGCGGCGACAGGAGCTCCTACGAGCAGTACTTC.

The table lists this clone with a count of one. The rearrangement joins TRBV15 to TRBJ1-5, with D maybe TRBD1 (5 bases). Germline V gives CDR1 LNHNV, CDR2 YYDKDF (reference sequence). Trimming took 2 bases from V and 4 from J, leaving 12 bases between them. The CDR3 is 15 residues long. CDR3 region: CATSRTRQPNQPQHF. The CDR3 DNA reads TGTGCCACCAGCAGAACCCGACAGCCTAATCAGCCCCAGCATTTT.

The chain is built from TRBV5-4 and TRBJ1-1, with D hard to call. The CDR3 contains 15 residues. Deletions cut 0 bases from V and 0 bases from J, with 9 bases between. Looked up from germline, CDR1 is SGHNT and CDR2 is YYREEE (reference sequence). CDR3 sequence (DNA): TGTGCCAGCAGCTTGGGGGGAGGAATGAACACTGAAGCTTTCTTT. Residues: CASSLGGGMNTEAFF.

This clone was observed a handful of times. This rearrangement joins TRBV2 to TRBJ1-4; D is ambiguous. The CDR3 extends over 16 amino acids. The germline gives CDR1 SNHLY, CDR2 FYNNEI. V shed 1 base and J shed 5 bases, with 14 bases lying between them. The CDR3 loop is CASSEGQRTRNEKLFF. CDR3 nucleotide sequence: TGTGCCAGCAGTGAAGGGCAGCGAACCCGAAATGAAAAACTGTTTTTT.

V usage is TRBV5-8 and J usage is TRBJ1-1; no reliable D call. Trimming removed 4 bases at V and 5 bases at J, with 18 bases between. This CDR3 comprises 15 residues. Looked up from germline, CDR1 is SGHTS and CDR2 is YDEGEE. CDR3 sequence (DNA): TGTGCCAGCAGCAGTGAGCTATCGGCCCTAACTGAAGCTTTCTTT. Protein sequence: CASSSELSALTEAFF.

This clone was recorded only once. The chain couples TRBV5-1 to TRBJ2-1; 12 bases line up with TRBD1. The CDR3 covers 15 residues. Germline V CDR1 and CDR2: SGHRS, YFSETQ. J gave up 4 bases and V 4 bases, and 3 bases lay outside the gene matches. CDR3 sequence (DNA): TGCGCCAGCAGCGGGGGACAGGGGGCGTACAATGAGCAGTTCTTC. Translation gives CASSGGQGAYNEQFF. Filled out from reference TRBV5-1 and TRBJ2-1, the complete variable domain reads KAGVTQTPRYLIKTRGQQVTLSCSPISGHRSVSWYQQTPGQGLQFLFEYFSETQRNKGNFPGRFSGRQFSNSRSEMNVSTLELGDSALYLCASSGGQGAYNEQFFGPGTRLTVL.

The rearrangement links TRBV19 to TRBJ2-7, with unresolved D. The CDR3 is 13 amino acids. The germline V gene encodes CDR1 LNHDA and CDR2 SQIVND (reference sequence). Trimming left V 5 bases short and J 0 bases short, with 8 bases between. CDR3 sequence reads: CASSFQSSYEQYF. In DNA form, the CDR3 reads TGTGCCAGTAGTTTCCAGAGCTCCTACGAGCAGTACTTC.

The chain couples TRBV14 to TRBJ2-1, with TRBD1 matching 8 bases. The germline V gene encodes CDR1 SGHDN and CDR2 FVKESK. V was clipped by 4 bases and J by 5 bases; unmatched bases: 16. The CDR3 loop spans 18 amino acids. This CDR3 is CASSPPKGTGRVDNEQFF. DNA for the CDR3: TGTGCCAGCAGCCCTCCAAAGGGGACAGGTCGGGTGGACAATGAGCAGTTCTTC.

The rearrangement links TRBV11-3 to TRBJ2-2; D gene unclear. This CDR3 has 12 residues. Germline lookup yields CDR1 SGHNT and CDR2 YENEEA. Between the trimmed V and J ends, which lost 4 bases and 6 bases, there was a span of 6 bases. The CDR3 nucleotides read TGTGCCAGCAGCTCGAGTCCCGGGGAGCTGTTTTTT. Residues: CASSSSPGELFF.

The chain couples TRBV6-5 to TRBJ2-1; 8 bases map to TRBD2. CDR1 MNHEY and CDR2 SVGAGI come from the germline V gene. The CDR3 totals 15 residues. V gave up 6 bases and J gave up 3 bases; unmatched junction bases: 7. The CDR3 DNA sequence: TGTGCCAGCAGCCGAGTCAGCGGGGGCTACAATGAGCAGTTCTTC. It is translated as CASSRVSGGYNEQFF.

This clone has a handful of counts. The chain recombines TRBV5-3 with TRBJ1-4; no clear D gene. TRBV5-3 is labeled an ORF, and its function is uncertain. Trimming cost V 4 bases and J 8 bases, with 27 bases left between them. The CDR3 spans 18 residues. The CDR3 nucleotides are TGTGCCAGAAGCAAAACGATGACCTCCCGACGGAGGATCGAAAAACTGTTTTTT. It translates to CARSKTMTSRRRIEKLFF.

The rearrangement uses TRBV19 and TRBJ2-2, with 7 positions matching TRBD1. This CDR3 contains 17 residues. The ends lost 11 bases at V and 2 bases at J; junction bases unmatched: 17. Germline CDR1 LNHDA, CDR2 SQIVND (reference sequence). The CDR3 sequence is CASKNRQGTANTGELFF. DNA for the CDR3: TGTGCCTCCAAAAATAGGCAAGGGACAGCTAACACCGGGGAGCTGTTTTTT.

This clone was seen just once. This chain links TRBV7-8 with TRBJ2-7; D unresolved. The V end was cut by 1 base, the J end by 0 bases, with 10 bases between. This CDR3 is 15 amino acids long. The germline V gene encodes CDR1 SGHVS and CDR2 FQNEAQ. Here the CDR3 DNA reads TGTGCCAGCAGCTTAGATCCAGGCATCTCCTACGAGCAGTACTTC. This codes for CASSLDPGISYEQYF.

Comment on this clone: Distinct nucleotide sequences in the sample also encode this CDR3. The rearrangement joins TRBV5-1 to TRBJ1-1, with a possible D match to TRBD1 (6 bases). This CDR3 comprises 14 residues. The V gene lost 4 bases and the J gene lost 5 bases, with 15 bases spanning the gap. Germline V lookup: CDR1 SGHRS, CDR2 YFSETQ. CDR3 DNA sequence: TGCGCCAGCAGCCGATTAGGACAGCCAACTGAAGCTTTCTTT. This sequence encodes CASSRLGQPTEAFF.